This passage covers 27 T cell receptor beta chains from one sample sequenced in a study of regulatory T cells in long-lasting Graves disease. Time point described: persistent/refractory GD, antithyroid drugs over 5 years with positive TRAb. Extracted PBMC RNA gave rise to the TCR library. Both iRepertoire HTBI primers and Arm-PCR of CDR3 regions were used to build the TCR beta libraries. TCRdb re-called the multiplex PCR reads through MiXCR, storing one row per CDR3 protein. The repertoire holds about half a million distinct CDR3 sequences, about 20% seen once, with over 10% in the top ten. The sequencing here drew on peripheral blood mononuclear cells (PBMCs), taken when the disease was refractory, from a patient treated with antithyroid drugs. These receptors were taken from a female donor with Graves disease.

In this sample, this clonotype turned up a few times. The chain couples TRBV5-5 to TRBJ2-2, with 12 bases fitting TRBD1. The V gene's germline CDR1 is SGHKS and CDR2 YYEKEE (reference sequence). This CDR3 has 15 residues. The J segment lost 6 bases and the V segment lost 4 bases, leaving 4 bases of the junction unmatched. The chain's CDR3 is CASSVRDRGPGELFF. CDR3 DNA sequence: TGTGCCAGCAGCGTCCGGGACAGGGGGCCCGGGGAGCTGTTTTTT.

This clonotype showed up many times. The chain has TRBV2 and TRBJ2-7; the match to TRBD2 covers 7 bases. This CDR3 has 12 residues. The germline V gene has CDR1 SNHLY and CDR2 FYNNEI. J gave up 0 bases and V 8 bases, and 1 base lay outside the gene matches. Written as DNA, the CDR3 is TGTGCCAGCGGCGGGAGCTCCTACGAGCAGTACTTC. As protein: CASGGSSYEQYF.

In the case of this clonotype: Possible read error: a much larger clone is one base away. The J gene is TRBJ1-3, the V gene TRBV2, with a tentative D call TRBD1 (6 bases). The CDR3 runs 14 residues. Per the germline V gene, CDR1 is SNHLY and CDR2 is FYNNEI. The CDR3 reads CASSSLGAGTTIYF. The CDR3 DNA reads TGTGCCAGCAGTAGCCTGGGGGCTGGAACCACCATATATTTT.

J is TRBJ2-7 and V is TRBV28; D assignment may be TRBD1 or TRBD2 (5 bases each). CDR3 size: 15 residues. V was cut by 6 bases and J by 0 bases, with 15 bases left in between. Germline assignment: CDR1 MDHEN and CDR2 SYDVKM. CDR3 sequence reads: CASRKQTGHSYEQYF. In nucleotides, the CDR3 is TGTGCCAGCAGGAAACAGACGGGGCACTCCTACGAGCAGTACTTC.

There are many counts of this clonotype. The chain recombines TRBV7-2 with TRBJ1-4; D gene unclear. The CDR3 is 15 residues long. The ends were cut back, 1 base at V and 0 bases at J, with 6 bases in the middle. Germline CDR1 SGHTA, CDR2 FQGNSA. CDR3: CASSLVRSTNEKLFF. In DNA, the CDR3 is TGTGCCAGCAGCTTAGTCAGATCAACTAATGAAAAACTGTTTTTT.

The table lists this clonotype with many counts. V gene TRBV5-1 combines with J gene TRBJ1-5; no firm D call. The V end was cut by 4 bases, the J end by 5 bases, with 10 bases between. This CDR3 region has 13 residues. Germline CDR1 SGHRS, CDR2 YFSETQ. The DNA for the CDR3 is TGCGCCAGCAGCCCGGACGGACATCAGCCCCAGCATTTT. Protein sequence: CASSPDGHQPQHF.

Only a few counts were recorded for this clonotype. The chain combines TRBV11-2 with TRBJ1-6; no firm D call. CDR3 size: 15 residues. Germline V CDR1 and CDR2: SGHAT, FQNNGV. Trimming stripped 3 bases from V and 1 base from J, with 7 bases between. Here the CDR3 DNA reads TGTGCCAGCAGCTTTCGGGGATCCTATAATTCACCCCTCCACTTT. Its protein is CASSFRGSYNSPLHF. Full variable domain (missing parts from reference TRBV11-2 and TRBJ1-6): EAGVAQSPRYKIIEKRQSVAFWCNPISGHATLYWYQQILGQGPKLLIQFQNNGVVDDSQLPKDRFSAERLKGVDSTLKIQPAKLEDSAVYLCASSFRGSYNSPLHFGNGTRLTVT.

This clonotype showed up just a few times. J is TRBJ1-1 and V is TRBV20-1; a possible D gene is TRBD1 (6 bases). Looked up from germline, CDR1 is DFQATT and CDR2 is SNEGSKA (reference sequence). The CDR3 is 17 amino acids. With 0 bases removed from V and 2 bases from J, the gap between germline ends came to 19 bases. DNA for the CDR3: TGCAGTGCTAGAGATAATCGACAGGTCACAGCAAACACTGAAGCTTTCTTT. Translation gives CSARDNRQVTANTEAFF.

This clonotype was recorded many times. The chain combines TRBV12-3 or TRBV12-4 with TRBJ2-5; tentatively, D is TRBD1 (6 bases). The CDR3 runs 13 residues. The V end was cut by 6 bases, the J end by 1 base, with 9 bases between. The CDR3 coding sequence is TGTGCCAGCAGCCAGGGGAGCCAAGAGACCCAGTACTTC. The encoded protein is CASSQGSQETQYF.

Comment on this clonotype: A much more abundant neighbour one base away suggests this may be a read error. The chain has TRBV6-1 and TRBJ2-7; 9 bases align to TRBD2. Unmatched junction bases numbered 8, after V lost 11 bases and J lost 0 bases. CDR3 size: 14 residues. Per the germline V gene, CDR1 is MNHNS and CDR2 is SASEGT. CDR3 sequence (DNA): TGTGCCTGCCGGGGTAGCGGGAGCTCCTACGAGCAGTACTTC. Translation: CACRGSGSSYEQYF.

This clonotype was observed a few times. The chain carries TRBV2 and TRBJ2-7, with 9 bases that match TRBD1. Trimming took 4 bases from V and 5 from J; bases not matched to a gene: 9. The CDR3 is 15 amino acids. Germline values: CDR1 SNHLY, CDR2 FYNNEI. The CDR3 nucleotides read TGTGCCAGCAGTGGACGGGACAGGGTAGGAGACGAGCAGTACTTC. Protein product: CASSGRDRVGDEQYF.

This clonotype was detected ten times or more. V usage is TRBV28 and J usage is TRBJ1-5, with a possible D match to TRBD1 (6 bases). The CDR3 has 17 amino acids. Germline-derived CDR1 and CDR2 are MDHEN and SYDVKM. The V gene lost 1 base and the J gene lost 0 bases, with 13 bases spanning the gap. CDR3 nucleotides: TGTGCCAGCAGTTTATTAGGGGGGATATATAGCAATCAGCCCCAGCATTTT. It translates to CASSLLGGIYSNQPQHF.

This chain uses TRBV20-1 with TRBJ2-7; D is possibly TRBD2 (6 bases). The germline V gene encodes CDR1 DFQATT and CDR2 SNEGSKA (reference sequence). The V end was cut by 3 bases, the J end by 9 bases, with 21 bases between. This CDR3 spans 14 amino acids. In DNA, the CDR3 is TGCAGTGCTAGTAATCCCCGGGGGACCGGCGTGCAGTACTTC. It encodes CSASNPRGTGVQYF.

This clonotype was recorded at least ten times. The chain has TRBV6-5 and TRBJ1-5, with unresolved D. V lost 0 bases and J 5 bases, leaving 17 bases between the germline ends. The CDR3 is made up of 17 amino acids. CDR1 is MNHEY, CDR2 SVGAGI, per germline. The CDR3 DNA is TGTGCCAGCAGTTACTCGCTTCGACGGACCAGCGATCAGCCCCAGCATTTT. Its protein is CASSYSLRRTSDQPQHF.

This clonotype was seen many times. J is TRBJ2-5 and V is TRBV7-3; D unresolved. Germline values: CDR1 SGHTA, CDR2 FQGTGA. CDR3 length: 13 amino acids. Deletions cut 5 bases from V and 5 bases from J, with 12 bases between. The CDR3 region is CASSPVGAETQYF. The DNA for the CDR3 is TGTGCCAGCAGCCCCGTCGGCGCGGAGACCCAGTACTTC.

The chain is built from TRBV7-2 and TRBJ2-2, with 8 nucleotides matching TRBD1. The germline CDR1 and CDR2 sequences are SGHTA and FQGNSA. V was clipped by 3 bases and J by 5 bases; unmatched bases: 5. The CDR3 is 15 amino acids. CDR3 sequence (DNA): TGTGCCAGCAGCTTTTCGACAGGGGCGACCGGGGAGCTGTTTTTT. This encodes CASSFSTGATGELFF.

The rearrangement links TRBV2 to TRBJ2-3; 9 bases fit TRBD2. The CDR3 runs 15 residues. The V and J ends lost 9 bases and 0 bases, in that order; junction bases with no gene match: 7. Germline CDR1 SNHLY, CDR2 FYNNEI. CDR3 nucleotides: TGTGCCAGGGGGGGGCTAGCGGGAAGCACAGATACGCAGTATTTT. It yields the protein CARGGLAGSTDTQYF.

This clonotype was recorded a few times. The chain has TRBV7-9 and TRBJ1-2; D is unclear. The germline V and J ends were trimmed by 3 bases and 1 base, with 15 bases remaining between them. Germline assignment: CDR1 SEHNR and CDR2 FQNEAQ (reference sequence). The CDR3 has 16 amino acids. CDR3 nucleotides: TGTGCCAGCAGCTTTGAGGAAGTTTCAATTAACTATGGCTACACCTTC. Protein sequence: CASSFEEVSINYGYTF.

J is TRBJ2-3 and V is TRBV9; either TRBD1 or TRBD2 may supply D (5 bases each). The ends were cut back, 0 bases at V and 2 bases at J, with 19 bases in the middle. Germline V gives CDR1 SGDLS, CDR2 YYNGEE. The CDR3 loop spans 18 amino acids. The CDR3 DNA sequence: TGTGCCAGCAGCGTAGGGGGCGGGCTCGCTAGTCCCACAGATACGCAGTATTTT. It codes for CASSVGGGLASPTDTQYF. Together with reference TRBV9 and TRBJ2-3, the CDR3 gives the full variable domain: DSGVTQTPKHLITATGQRVTLRCSPRSGDLSVYWYQQSLDQGLQFLIQYYNGEERAKGNILERFSAQQFPDLHSELNLSSLELGDSALYFCASSVGGGLASPTDTQYFGPGTRLTVL.

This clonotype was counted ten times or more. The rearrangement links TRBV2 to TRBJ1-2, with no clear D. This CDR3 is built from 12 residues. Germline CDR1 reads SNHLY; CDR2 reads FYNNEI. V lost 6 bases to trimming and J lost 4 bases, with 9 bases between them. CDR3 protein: CASRGAFYGYTF. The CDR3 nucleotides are TGTGCCAGCAGAGGCGCTTTCTATGGCTACACCTTC.

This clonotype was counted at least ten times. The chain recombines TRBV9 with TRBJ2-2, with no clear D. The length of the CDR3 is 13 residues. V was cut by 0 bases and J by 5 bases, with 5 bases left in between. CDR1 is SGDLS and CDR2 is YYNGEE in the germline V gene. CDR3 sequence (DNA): TGTGCCAGCAGCGTAGGCGGTACCGGGGAGCTGTTTTTT. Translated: CASSVGGTGELFF.

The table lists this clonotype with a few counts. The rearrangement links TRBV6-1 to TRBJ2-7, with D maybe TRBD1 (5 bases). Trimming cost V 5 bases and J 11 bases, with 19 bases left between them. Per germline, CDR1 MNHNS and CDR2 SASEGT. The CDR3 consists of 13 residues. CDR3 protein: CASSPWGRHAEYF. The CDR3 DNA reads TGTGCCAGCAGTCCCTGGGGCCGACACGCGGAGTACTTC.

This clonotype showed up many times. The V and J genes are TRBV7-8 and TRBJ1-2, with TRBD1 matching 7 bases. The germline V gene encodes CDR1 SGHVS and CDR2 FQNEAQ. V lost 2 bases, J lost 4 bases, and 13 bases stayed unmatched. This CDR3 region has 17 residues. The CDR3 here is CASSLRAHQGVSYGYTF. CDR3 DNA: TGTGCCAGCAGCTTACGGGCCCACCAGGGGGTATCCTATGGCTACACCTTC.

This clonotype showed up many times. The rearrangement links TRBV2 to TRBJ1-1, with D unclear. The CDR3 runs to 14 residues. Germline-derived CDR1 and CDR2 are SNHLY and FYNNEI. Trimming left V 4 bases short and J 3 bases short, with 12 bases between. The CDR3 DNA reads TGTGCCAGCAGTGGTCTATCCGGGGACACTGAAGCTTTCTTT. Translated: CASSGLSGDTEAFF. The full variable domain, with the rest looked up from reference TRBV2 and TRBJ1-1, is EPEVTQTPSHQVTQMGQEVILRCVPISNHLYFYWYRQILGQKVEFLVSFYNNEISEKSEIFDDQFSVERPDGSNFTLKIRSTKLEDSAMYFCASSGLSGDTEAFFGQGTRLTVV.

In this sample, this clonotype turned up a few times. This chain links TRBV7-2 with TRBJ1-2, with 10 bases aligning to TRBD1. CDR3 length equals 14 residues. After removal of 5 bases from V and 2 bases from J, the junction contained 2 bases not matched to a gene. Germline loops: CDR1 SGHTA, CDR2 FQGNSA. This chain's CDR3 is CASSGQGVNYGYTF. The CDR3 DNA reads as TGTGCCAGCAGCGGACAGGGGGTCAACTATGGCTACACCTTC.

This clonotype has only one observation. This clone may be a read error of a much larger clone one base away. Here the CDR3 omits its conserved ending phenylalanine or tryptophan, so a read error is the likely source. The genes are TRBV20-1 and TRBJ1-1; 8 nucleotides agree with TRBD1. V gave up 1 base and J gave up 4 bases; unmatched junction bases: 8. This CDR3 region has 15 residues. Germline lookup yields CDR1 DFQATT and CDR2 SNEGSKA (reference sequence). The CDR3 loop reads CSARGRGREGTEAFS. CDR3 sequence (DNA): TGCAGTGCTAGAGGCAGGGGGCGCGAGGGCACTGAAGCTTTCTCT.

In nucleotides, the CDR3 is TGTGCCAGCGCATACGCGGGAAACACAGATACGCAGTATTTT. It is translated as CASAYAGNTDTQYF. The chain joins TRBV9 to TRBJ2-3; D is possibly TRBD2 (6 bases). The germline V gene encodes CDR1 SGDLS and CDR2 YYNGEE. This CDR3 is built from 14 residues. The germline V and J ends were trimmed by 7 bases and 2 bases, with 14 bases remaining between them.